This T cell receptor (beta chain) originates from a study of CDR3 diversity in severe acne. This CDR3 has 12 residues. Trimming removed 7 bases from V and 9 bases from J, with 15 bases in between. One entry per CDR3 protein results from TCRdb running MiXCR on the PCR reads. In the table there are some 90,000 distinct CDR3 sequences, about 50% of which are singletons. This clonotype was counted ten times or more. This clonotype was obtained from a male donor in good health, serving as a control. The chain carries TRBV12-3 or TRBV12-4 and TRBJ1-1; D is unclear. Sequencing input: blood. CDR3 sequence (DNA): TGTGCCAGCACCCAAGACCCCACCCAAGCTTTCTTT. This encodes CASTQDPTQAFF.